Presented here are 20 T cell receptor beta chains from one specimen sequenced in a study of cytomegalovirus exposure and HLA in healthy donors. It was with 60 Vbeta and 13 Jbeta primers that the PCR ran. TCRdb's table, derived via immunoSEQ multiplex PCR, lists solely in-frame clones and lacks some. Of approximately 110,000 clones in the sample, approximately 70% are singletons; the top ten hold roughly a tenth. Input material: PBMCs. These receptors were obtained from a middle-aged man in good health and CMV-seropositive.

CDR3 amino acids: CAWDWTANNEQFF. The CDR3 DNA follows: TGTGCCTGGGACTGGACAGCAAACAATGAGCAGTTCTTC. The chain uses TRBV30 and TRBJ2-1; perhaps TRBD1 as D (6 bases). CDR1 GTSNPN and CDR2 SVGIG come from the germline V gene (reference sequence). Trimming cost V 5 bases and J 5 bases, with 13 bases left between them. The CDR3 is 13 residues long.

This clone was seen once. The chain uses TRBV11-2 and TRBJ2-2; 8 bases fit TRBD2. Germline V lookup: CDR1 SGHAT, CDR2 FQNNGV. The V gene end was trimmed by 6 bases and the J gene end by 4 bases; junction bases not matched to a gene: 7. The CDR3 loop spans 15 amino acids. The CDR3 sequence is CASSISGSGTGELFF. The DNA for the CDR3 is TGTGCCAGCAGTATAAGCGGGAGTGGCACCGGGGAGCTGTTTTTT.

The chain couples TRBV10-1 to TRBJ2-5; TRBD2 aligns across 7 bases. CDR1 and CDR2 from the germline V gene are WNHNN and SYGVQD (reference sequence). The CDR3 has 14 residues. Trimming at V came to 4 bases and at J to 1 base, leaving 3 bases not matched to a gene. The CDR3 reads CASSVSGTQETQYF. For the CDR3, the DNA is TGCGCCAGCAGTGTAAGCGGGACCCAAGAGACCCAGTACTTC.

This clone appeared a few times. V gene TRBV13 combines with J gene TRBJ1-2; D is perhaps TRBD1 (6 bases). This CDR3 has 14 residues. CDR1 is PRHDT and CDR2 is FYEKMQ in the germline V gene (reference sequence). V was trimmed by 0 bases and J by 8 bases, leaving 13 bases between them. This chain's CDR3 is CASSLGRGAQGYTF. In DNA, the CDR3 is TGTGCCAGCAGCTTAGGCCGGGGGGCTCAAGGCTACACCTTC.

The V gene is TRBV6-5, the J gene TRBJ1-1, with D unresolved. CDR3 length: 14 amino acids. Germline CDR1 MNHEY, CDR2 SVGAGI. Trimming shortened V by 1 base and J by 0 bases, and 6 bases separated the two germline ends. The CDR3 loop reads CASSYLAVNTEAFF. Written as DNA, the CDR3 is TGTGCCAGCAGTTACTTAGCGGTGAACACTGAAGCTTTCTTT.

This sequence joins TRBV23-1 and TRBJ2-7; TRBD1 matches at 7 bases. TRBV23-1 is an open reading frame whose function is uncertain. This CDR3 has 14 residues. Germline trimming cut 0 bases from V and 2 bases from J; bases unmatched to any gene: 1. CDR3 in amino acids: CASSQSGQPYEQYF. The CDR3, as DNA: TGCGCCAGCAGTCAATCGGGACAGCCCTACGAGCAGTACTTC.

The V gene is TRBV10-3, the J gene TRBJ1-1; TRBD1 is a possible D gene (5 bases). Per germline, CDR1 ENHRY and CDR2 SYGVKD. The germline V and J ends were trimmed by 7 bases and 0 bases, with 12 bases remaining between them. CDR3 length: 14 residues. CDR3 loop: CAINLKGLNTEAFF. In DNA form, the CDR3 reads TGTGCCATCAACCTTAAGGGGTTGAACACTGAAGCTTTCTTT.

This clone occurred a few times. This chain connects TRBV7-3 to TRBJ2-3; 7 bases are a match to TRBD2. V lost 3 bases and J lost 2; bases outside the gene matches: 5. The germline CDR1 and CDR2 sequences are SGHTA and FQGTGA. The CDR3 loop spans 15 amino acids. The CDR3 region is CASSFGGGYTDTQYF. CDR3 coding DNA: TGTGCCAGCAGCTTCGGGGGAGGGTACACAGATACGCAGTATTTT.

This chain links TRBV4-1 with TRBJ1-5, with a tentative D call TRBD1 (6 bases). The ends were cut back, 4 bases at V and 10 bases at J, with 14 bases in the middle. This CDR3 contains 13 residues. Germline loops: CDR1 MGHRA, CDR2 YSYEKL. CDR3 loop: CASSRQQGGPQHF. CDR3 DNA: TGCGCCAGCAGCCGCCAACAGGGCGGACCCCAGCATTTT.

This chain connects TRBV18 to TRBJ1-1; D might be TRBD1 (6 bases). CDR3 length: 14 amino acids. Germline loops: CDR1 KGHSH, CDR2 LQKENI. The V and J ends lost 2 bases and 0 bases respectively, with 7 bases between them. The CDR3 loop reads CASSPTGMNTEAFF. The CDR3 coding sequence is TGTGCCAGCTCACCAACAGGGATGAACACTGAAGCTTTCTTT.

J is TRBJ1-2 and V is TRBV4-2, with 7 bases identical to TRBD1. CDR1 is LGHNA, CDR2 YNFKEQ, per germline. The length of the CDR3 is 13 residues. Unmatched junction bases numbered 4, after V lost 0 bases and J lost 9 bases. The CDR3 DNA follows: TGTGCCAGCAGCCAAGAAACACAGGGGAGCTACACCTTC. Amino acid sequence: CASSQETQGSYTF.

V gene TRBV10-3 combines with J gene TRBJ1-2; weak D call: TRBD1 (5 bases). The CDR3 has 14 amino acids. Germline V gene lookup returns CDR1 ENHRY and CDR2 SYGVKD. Trimming stripped 3 bases from V and 0 bases from J, with 8 bases between. CDR3 bases: TGTGCCATCAGTGACGGCAGGGCTAACTATGGCTACACCTTC. Its protein product is CAISDGRANYGYTF.

The V gene is TRBV6-5, the J gene TRBJ1-1; D is perhaps TRBD1 (6 bases). Germline-derived CDR1 and CDR2 are MNHEY and SVGAGI. V lost 8 bases, J lost 6 bases, and 13 bases lay in between. The CDR3 loop spans 12 amino acids. The CDR3 region has the DNA TGTGCCAGCTCACCAGGGGCCGCTGAAGCTTTCTTT. Its protein is CASSPGAAEAFF.

The J gene is TRBJ2-1, the V gene TRBV7-9; TRBD2 matches at 11 bases. Germline V gene data show CDR1 as SEHNR and CDR2 as FQNEAQ (reference sequence). This CDR3 contains 16 residues. V trimming: 5 bases; J trimming: 8 bases; junction bases outside the gene matches: 11. The CDR3, as DNA: TGTGCCAGCAGCAACCGGACTAGCGGGCCGTGGGATGAGCAGTTCTTC. Translated: CASSNRTSGPWDEQFF. Based on the CDR3 plus reference TRBV7-9 and TRBJ2-1, the full variable domain is DTGVSQNPRHKITKRGQNVTFRCDPISEHNRLYWYRQTLGQGPEFLTYFQNEAQLEKSRLLSDRFSAERPKGSFSTLEIQRTEQGDSAMYLCASSNRTSGPWDEQFFGPGTRLTVL.

The chain combines TRBV25-1 with TRBJ1-1; D perhaps matches TRBD1 (6 bases). Per the germline V gene, CDR1 is MGHDK and CDR2 is SYGVNS. The CDR3 has 15 amino acids. The V and J ends lost 2 bases and 4 bases respectively, with 14 bases between them. The DNA for the CDR3 is TGTGCCAGCAGTGAAAGTTATCTGGGGGCCACTGAAGCTTTCTTT. Amino acid sequence: CASSESYLGATEAFF.

This clone showed up just a few times. The chain joins TRBV13 to TRBJ2-5; no definite D call. The CDR3 has 15 amino acids. V lost 5 bases and J lost 2, with 15 bases in between. The germline V gene has CDR1 PRHDT and CDR2 FYEKMQ (reference sequence). The CDR3 loop reads CASSAKLRRQETQYF. The CDR3 DNA sequence: TGTGCCAGCAGCGCGAAACTAAGACGGCAAGAGACCCAGTACTTC. Full variable domain (remainder filled in from reference TRBV13 and TRBJ2-5): AAGVIQSPRHLIKEKRETATLKCYPIPRHDTVYWYQQGPGQDPQFLISFYEKMQSDKGSIPDRFSAQQFSDYHSELNMSSLELGDSALYFCASSAKLRRQETQYFGPGTRLLVL.

Only a few counts were recorded for this clone. The chain is built from TRBV5-1 and TRBJ2-5; D perhaps matches TRBD2 (6 bases). The CDR3 loop spans 14 amino acids. Trimming cost V 4 bases and J 1 base, with 11 bases left between them. Germline V CDR1 and CDR2: SGHRS, YFSETQ. DNA for the CDR3: TGCGCCAGCAGCGGGGGACTTTTCCAAGAGACCCAGTACTTC. Translated: CASSGGLFQETQYF.

This clone occurred a few times. The chain employs TRBV5-1 and TRBJ2-1; TRBD2 aligns across 10 bases. Germline CDR1 and CDR2: SGHRS and YFSETQ. J gave up 9 bases and V 0 bases, and 6 bases lay outside the gene matches. The CDR3 runs to 15 residues. The CDR3 DNA sequence: TGCGCCAGCAGCTTGGCGGCTAGCGGGAGCGGTGAGCAGTTCTTC. Its translation is CASSLAASGSGEQFF. The entire variable domain, with the rest obtained from reference TRBV5-1 and TRBJ2-1, is as follows: KAGVTQTPRYLIKTRGQQVTLSCSPISGHRSVSWYQQTPGQGLQFLFEYFSETQRNKGNFPGRFSGRQFSNSRSEMNVSTLELGDSALYLCASSLAASGSGEQFFGPGTRLTVL.

V gene TRBV6-5 combines with J gene TRBJ1-1; D is unresolved. Trimming took 0 bases from V and 5 from J, leaving 13 bases between them. The CDR3 covers 15 residues. Looked up from germline, CDR1 is MNHEY and CDR2 is SVGAGI. CDR3 sequence reads: CASSYSMYGGTEAFF. The CDR3 coding sequence is TGTGCCAGCAGTTACTCGATGTACGGAGGGACTGAAGCTTTCTTT.

The V gene is TRBV27, the J gene TRBJ1-2, with D perhaps matching TRBD1 (6 bases). The CDR3 spans 14 residues. V lost 6 bases, J lost 4 bases, and 15 bases lay in between. Per the germline V gene, CDR1 is MNHEY and CDR2 is SMNVEV (reference sequence). CDR3 sequence reads: CASSPGGAGYGYTF. The CDR3 DNA reads TGTGCCAGCAGCCCGGGGGGGGCGGGCTATGGCTACACCTTC.